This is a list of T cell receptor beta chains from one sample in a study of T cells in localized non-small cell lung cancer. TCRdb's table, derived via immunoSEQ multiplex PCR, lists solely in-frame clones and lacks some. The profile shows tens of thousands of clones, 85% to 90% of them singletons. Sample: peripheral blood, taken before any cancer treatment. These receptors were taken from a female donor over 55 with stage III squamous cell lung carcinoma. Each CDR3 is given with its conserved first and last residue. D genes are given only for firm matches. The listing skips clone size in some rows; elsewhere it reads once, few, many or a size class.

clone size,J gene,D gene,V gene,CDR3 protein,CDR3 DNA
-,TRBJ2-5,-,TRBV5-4,CASRQQGGETQYF,TGTGCCAGCCGACAGCAGGGGGGAGAGACCCAGTACTTC
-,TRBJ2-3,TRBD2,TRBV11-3,CASSPGTSGRWTDTQYF,TGTGCCAGCAGCCCGGGGACTAGCGGGAGGTGGACAGATACGCAGTATTTT
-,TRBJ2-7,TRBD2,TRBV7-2,CASSSGTSGNVNEQYF,TGTGCCAGCAGCTCTGGGACTAGCGGGAACGTTAACGAGCAGTACTTC
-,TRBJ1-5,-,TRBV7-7,CASSFPGRDQPQHF,TGTGCTAGCAGCTTTCCTGGGAGGGATCAGCCCCAGCATTTT
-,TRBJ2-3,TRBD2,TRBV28,CASTVGLGSTSTDTQYF,TGTGCCAGCACCGTGGGACTAGGATCCACTAGCACAGATACGCAGTATTTT
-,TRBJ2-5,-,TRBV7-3,CASSLQRQETQYF,TGTGCCAGCAGCCTACAGAGGCAAGAGACCCAGTACTTC
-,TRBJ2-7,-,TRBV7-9,CASSLDWGVIEQYF,TGTGCCAGCAGCTTAGACTGGGGGGTCATCGAGCAGTACTTC
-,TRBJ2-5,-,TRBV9,CASSVGGRVETQYF,TGTGCCAGCAGCGTAGGGGGTAGGGTGGAGACCCAGTACTTC
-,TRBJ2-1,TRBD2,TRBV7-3,CASSLSGASGAQNEQFF,TGTGCCAGCAGCTTGTCGGGGGCTAGCGGGGCCCAGAATGAGCAGTTCTTC
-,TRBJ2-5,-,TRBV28,CASSFLSGGEETQYF,TGTGCCAGCAGTTTTCTTAGCGGAGGGGAAGAGACCCAGTACTTC
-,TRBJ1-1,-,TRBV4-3,CASSQDRDGENTEAFF,TGCGCCAGCAGCCAAGATCGAGATGGGGAGAACACTGAAGCTTTCTTT
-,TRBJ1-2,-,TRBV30,CAFRVGYYGYTF,TGTGCCTTCAGGGTGGGTTACTATGGCTACACCTTC
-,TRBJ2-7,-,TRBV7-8,CASSFKTAYYEQYF,TGTGCCAGCAGCTTTAAGACAGCGTACTACGAGCAGTACTTC
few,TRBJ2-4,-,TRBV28,CASSYSTGRGGNIQYF,TGTGCCAGCAGCTACTCAACAGGGCGCGGGGGAAACATTCAGTACTTC
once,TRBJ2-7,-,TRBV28,CASSFRTVGIYEQYF,TGTGCCAGCAGTTTCCGGACGGTGGGTATCTACGAGCAGTACTTC
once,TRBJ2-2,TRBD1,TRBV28,CASSLPPGQGTGELFF,TGTGCCAGCAGTTTACCTCCGGGACAGGGGACCGGGGAGCTGTTTTTT
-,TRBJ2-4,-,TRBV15,CATSRGSATTKNIQYF,TGTGCCACCAGCAGAGGTTCAGCGACTACCAAAAACATTCAGTACTTC
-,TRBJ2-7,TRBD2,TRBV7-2,CASSQLAGVTYEQYF,TGTGCCAGCAGCCAACTAGCGGGGGTTACCTACGAGCAGTACTTC
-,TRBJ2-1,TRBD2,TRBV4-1,CASSQRTSGIGSLNEQFF,TGCGCCAGCAGCCAGAGGACTAGCGGGATAGGCTCCCTTAATGAGCAGTTCTTC
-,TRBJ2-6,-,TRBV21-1,CASSKEGGLPEGSGANVLTF,TGTGCCAGCAGCAAAGAGGGGGGTTTGCCGGAGGGATCTGGGGCCAACGTCCTGACTTTC
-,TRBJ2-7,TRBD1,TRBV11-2,CASSTTGGREQYF,TGTGCCAGCAGTACCACAGGGGGCAGGGAGCAGTACTTC
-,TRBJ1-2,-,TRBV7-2,CASSFRTDIYGYTF,TGTGCCAGCAGCTTCAGGACGGATATCTATGGCTACACCTTC
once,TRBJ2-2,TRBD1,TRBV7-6,CASSRDRLTGELFF,TGTGCCAGCAGCCGGGACAGGCTCACCGGGGAGCTGTTTTTT
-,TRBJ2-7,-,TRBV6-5,CASSYQGLSYEQYF,TGTGCCAGCAGTTACCAGGGACTGAGTTACGAGCAGTACTTC
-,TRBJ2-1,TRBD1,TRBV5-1,CASSPGTGYNEQFF,TGCGCCAGCAGCCCGGGGACAGGGTACAATGAGCAGTTCTTC
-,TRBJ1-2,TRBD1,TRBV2,CAIPDRGANYGYTF,TGTGCCATACCGGACAGGGGGGCTAACTATGGCTACACCTTC
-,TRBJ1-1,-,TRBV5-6,CASSLSGSYTEAFF,TGTGCCAGCAGCTTGTCGGGCAGTTACACTGAAGCTTTCTTT
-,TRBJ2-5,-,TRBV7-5,CARSLAGREREETQYF,TGTGCCAGAAGCTTAGCGGGTAGGGAAAGGGAAGAGACCCAGTACTTC
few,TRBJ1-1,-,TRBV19,CASSISGGSTEAFF,TGTGCCAGTAGTATATCGGGAGGTAGCACTGAAGCTTTCTTT
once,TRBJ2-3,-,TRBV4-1,CASSLTTRNTDTQYF,TGCGCCAGCAGCCTCACGACTAGAAACACAGATACGCAGTATTTT
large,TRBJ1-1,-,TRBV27,CASSTSGLGGTEAFF,TGTGCCAGCAGTACATCGGGACTGGGAGGCACTGAAGCTTTCTTT
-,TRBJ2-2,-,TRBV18,CASSPRTTDGELFF,TGTGCCAGCTCACCCCGGACCACGGACGGGGAGCTGTTTTTT
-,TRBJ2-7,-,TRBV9,CASGPTSSYEQYF,TGTGCCAGTGGCCCGACTAGCTCCTACGAGCAGTACTTC
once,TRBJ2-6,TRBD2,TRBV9,CASSVDLAGGFSGANVLTF,TGTGCCAGCAGCGTAGATCTAGCGGGAGGGTTCTCTGGGGCCAACGTCCTGACTTTC
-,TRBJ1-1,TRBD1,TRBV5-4,CASSYPTGPTTEAFF,TGTGCCAGCAGCTACCCGACAGGGCCGACCACTGAAGCTTTCTTT
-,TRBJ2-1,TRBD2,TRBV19,CASRGTSGLSSYNEQFF,TGTGCCAGTAGAGGGACTAGCGGGCTAAGCTCCTACAATGAGCAGTTCTTC
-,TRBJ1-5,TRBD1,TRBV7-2,CASSTRTGASNQPQHF,TGTGCCAGCAGCACCCGGACAGGGGCGAGCAATCAGCCCCAGCATTTT
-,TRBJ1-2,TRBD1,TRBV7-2,CASSSDRGGYGYTF,TGTGCCAGCAGCTCCGACAGGGGAGGCTATGGCTACACCTTC
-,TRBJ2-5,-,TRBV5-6,CASRSYRTRRNF,TGTGCCAGCAGATCTTATCGTACTCGGCGAAACTTC
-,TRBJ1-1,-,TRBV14,CASSQESDTEAFF,TGTGCCAGCAGCCAAGAGTCCGACACTGAAGCTTTCTTT
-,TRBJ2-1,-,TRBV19,CASSDRGGRMSNEQFF,TGTGCCAGTAGTGACCGTGGGGGCCGGATGTCCAATGAGCAGTTCTTC
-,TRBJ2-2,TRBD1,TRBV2,CASLRQGTTAGELFF,TGTGCCAGCCTTAGACAGGGAACGACGGCCGGGGAGCTGTTTTTT
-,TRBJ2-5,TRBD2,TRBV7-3,CASSPSAGVETQYF,TGTGCCAGCAGCCCGTCAGCGGGAGTTGAGACCCAGTACTTC
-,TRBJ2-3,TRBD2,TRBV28,CASRSGTSGGPTSTDTQYF,TGTGCCAGCAGGTCCGGGACTAGCGGGGGGCCGACTAGCACAGATACGCAGTATTTT
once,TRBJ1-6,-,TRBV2,CASSEEAVNSPLHF,TGTGCCAGCAGCGAAGAGGCGGTTAATTCACCCCTCCACTTT
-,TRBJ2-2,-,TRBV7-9,CASSSYGELFF,TGTGCCAGCAGCTCCTACGGGGAGCTGTTTTTT
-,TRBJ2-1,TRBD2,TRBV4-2,CASSLNSGGANEQFF,TGTGCCAGCAGCTTGAATAGCGGGGGGGCAAATGAGCAGTTCTTC
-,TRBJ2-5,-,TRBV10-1,CARTELRNQETQYF,TGCGCCAGGACCGAACTGCGGAACCAAGAGACCCAGTACTTC
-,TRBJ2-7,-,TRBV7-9,CASSDQSGSEQYF,TGTGCCAGCAGCGACCAGTCTGGTTCCGAGCAGTACTTC
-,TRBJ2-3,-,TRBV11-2,CASSLVGGSSTDTQYF,TGTGCCAGCAGCTTAGTCGGGGGTTCTAGCACAGATACGCAGTATTTT
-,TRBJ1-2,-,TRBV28,CASSYPQGAQLYGYTF,TGTGCCAGCAGTTACCCACAGGGAGCCCAACTCTATGGCTACACCTTC
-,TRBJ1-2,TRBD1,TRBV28,CASSNGDSGRVDYGYTF,TGTGCCAGCAGTAATGGGGACAGCGGTCGGGTCGACTATGGCTACACCTTC
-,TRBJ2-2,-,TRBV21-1,CASSKLLGGQGGSNTGELFF,TGTGCCAGCAGCAAACTCCTAGGGGGACAGGGGGGCTCGAACACCGGGGAGCTGTTTTTT